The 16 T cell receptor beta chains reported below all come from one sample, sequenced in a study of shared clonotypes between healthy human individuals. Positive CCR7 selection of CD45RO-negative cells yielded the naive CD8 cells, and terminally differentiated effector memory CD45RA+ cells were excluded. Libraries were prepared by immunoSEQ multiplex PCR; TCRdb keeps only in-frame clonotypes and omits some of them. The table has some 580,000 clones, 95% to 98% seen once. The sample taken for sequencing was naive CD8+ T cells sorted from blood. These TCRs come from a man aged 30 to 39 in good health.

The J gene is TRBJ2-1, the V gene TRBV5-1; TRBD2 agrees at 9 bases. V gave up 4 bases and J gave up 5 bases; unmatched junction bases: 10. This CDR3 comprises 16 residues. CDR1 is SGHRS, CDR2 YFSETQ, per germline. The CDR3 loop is CASSLFLSGSNNEQFF. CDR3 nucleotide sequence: TGCGCCAGCAGCCTGTTTCTTAGCGGGAGTAACAATGAGCAGTTCTTC.

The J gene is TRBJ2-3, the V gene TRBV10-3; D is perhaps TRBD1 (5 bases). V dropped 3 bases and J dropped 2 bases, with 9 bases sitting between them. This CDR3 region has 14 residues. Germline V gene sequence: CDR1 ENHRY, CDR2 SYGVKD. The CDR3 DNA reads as TGTGCCATCAGTGAACTGGGGCTCACAGATACGCAGTATTTT. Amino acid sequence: CAISELGLTDTQYF.

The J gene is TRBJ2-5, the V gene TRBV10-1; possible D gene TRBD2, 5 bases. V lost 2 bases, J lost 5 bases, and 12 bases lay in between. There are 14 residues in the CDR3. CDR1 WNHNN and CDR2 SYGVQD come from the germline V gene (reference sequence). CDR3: CASSEDGMGETQYF. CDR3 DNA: TGCGCCAGCAGTGAGGACGGGATGGGTGAGACCCAGTACTTC.

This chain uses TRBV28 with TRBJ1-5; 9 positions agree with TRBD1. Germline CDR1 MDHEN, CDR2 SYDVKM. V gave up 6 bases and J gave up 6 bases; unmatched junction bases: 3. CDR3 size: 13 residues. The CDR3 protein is CASRGQGGQPQHF. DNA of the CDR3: TGTGCCAGCAGGGGACAGGGAGGTCAGCCCCAGCATTTT.

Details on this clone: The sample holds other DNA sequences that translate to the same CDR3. CDR3 loop: CASSSTGSNTGELFF. The DNA for the CDR3 is TGTGCCAGCAGCTCGACAGGGTCGAACACCGGGGAGCTGTTTTTT. This sequence joins TRBV7-9 and TRBJ2-2; TRBD1 matches 7 bases. CDR3 size: 15 residues. With V trimmed by 4 bases and J by 0 bases, 2 bases remained unmatched. Germline CDR1 SEHNR, CDR2 FQNEAQ (reference sequence).

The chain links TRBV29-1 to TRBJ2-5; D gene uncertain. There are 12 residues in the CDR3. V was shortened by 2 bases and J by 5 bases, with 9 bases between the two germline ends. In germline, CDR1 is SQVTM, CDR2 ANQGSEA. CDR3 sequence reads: CSVESWGETQYF. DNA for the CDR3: TGCAGCGTTGAATCTTGGGGTGAGACCCAGTACTTC.

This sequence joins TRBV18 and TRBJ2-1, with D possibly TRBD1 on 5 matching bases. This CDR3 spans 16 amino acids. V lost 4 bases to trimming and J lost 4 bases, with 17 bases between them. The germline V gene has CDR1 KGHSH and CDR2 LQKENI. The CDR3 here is CASSLAKGRAYNEQFF. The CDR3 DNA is TGTGCCAGCTCACTCGCCAAGGGCAGGGCATACAATGAGCAGTTCTTC.

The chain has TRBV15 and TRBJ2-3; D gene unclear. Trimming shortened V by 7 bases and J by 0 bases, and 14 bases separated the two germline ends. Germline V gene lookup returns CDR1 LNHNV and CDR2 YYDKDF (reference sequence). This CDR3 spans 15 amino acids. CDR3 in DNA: TGTGCCACCAAAACGAGCGTCACTAGCACAGATACGCAGTATTTT. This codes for CATKTSVTSTDTQYF.

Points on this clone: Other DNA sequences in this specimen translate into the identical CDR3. DNA of the CDR3: TGTGCCAGCAGCTTACAGAACACTGAAGCTTTCTTT. Translating it yields CASSLQNTEAFF. The V call is TRBV7-9, the J call TRBJ1-1; D not resolved. Germline V lookup: CDR1 SEHNR, CDR2 FQNEAQ (reference sequence). Trimming removed 2 bases from V and 1 base from J, with 2 bases in between. There are 12 residues in the CDR3.

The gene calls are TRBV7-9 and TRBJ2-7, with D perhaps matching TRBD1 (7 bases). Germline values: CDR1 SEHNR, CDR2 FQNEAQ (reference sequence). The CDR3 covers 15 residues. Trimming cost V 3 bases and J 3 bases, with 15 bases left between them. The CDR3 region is CASSFTGEEGYEQYF. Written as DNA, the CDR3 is TGTGCCAGCAGCTTTACAGGGGAGGAGGGCTACGAGCAGTACTTC.

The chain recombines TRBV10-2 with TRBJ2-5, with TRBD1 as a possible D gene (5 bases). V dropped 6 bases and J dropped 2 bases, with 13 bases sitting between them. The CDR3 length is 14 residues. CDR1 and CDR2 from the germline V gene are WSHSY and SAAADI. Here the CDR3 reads CASSRSRDQETQYF. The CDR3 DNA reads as TGCGCCAGCAGCCGAAGCAGGGATCAAGAGACCCAGTACTTC.

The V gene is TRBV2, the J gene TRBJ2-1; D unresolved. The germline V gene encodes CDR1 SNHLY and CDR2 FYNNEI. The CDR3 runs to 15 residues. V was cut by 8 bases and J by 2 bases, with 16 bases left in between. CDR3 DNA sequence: TGTGCCAGCTTTAGTACCACCTCCGCCTACAATGAGCAGTTCTTC. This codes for CASFSTTSAYNEQFF.

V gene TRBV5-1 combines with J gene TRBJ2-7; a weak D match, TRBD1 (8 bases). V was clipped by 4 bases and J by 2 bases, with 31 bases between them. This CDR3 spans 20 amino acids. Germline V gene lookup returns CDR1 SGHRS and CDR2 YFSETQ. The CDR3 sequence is CASSPGRTGISSGDPYEQYF. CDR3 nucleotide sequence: TGCGCCAGCAGCCCTGGACGGACAGGGATTTCAAGCGGGGACCCCTACGAGCAGTACTTC.

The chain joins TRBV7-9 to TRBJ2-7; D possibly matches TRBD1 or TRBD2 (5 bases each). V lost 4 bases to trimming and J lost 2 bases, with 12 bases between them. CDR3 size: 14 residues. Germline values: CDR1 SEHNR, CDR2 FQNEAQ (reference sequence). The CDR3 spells CASSSGTLAYEQYF. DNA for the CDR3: TGTGCCAGCAGCTCAGGGACGTTAGCCTACGAGCAGTACTTC.

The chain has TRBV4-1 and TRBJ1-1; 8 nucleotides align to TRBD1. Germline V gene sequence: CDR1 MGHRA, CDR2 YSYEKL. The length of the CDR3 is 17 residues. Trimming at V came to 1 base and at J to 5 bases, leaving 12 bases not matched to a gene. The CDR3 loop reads CASSQGAGGVVKTEAFF. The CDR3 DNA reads TGCGCCAGCAGCCAAGGGGCAGGGGGCGTAGTAAAAACTGAAGCTTTCTTT.

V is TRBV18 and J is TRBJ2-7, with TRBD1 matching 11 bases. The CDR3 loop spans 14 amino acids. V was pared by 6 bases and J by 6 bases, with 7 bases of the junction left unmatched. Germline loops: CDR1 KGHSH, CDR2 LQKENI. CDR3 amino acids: CASSGTGGTREQYF. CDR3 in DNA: TGTGCCAGCTCCGGGACAGGGGGAACTCGCGAGCAGTACTTC.